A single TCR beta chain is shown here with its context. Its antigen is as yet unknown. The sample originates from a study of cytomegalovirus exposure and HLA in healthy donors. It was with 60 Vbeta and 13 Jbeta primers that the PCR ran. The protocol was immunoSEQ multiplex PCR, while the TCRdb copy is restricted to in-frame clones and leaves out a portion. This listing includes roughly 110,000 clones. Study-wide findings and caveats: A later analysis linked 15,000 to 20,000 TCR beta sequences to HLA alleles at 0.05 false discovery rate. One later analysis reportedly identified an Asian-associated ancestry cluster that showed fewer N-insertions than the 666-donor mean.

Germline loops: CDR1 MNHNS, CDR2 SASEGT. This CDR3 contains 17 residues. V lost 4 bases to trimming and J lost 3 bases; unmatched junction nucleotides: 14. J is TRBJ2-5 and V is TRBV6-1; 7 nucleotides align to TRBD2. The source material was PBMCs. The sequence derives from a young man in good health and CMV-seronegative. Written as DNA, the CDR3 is TGTGCCAGCAGTGGATACCCTCGGTCGGCGGGAGAAGAGACCCAGTACTTC. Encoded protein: CASSGYPRSAGEETQYF.